This T cell receptor (beta chain) was identified during a study of technical replicates of blood from a few donors. The assay was immunoSEQ multiplex PCR, and TCRdb's table has in-frame clones only and misses some. This sample has over 85,000 clones, with about 95% found just once. The count of this clone is one. V lost 2 bases and J lost 0, with 5 bases in between. There are 13 residues in the CDR3. Germline CDR1 is SGHDT and CDR2 is YYEEEE. The sequencing input was T cells isolated from PBMCs. The V call is TRBV5-6, the J call TRBJ1-1, with D unclear. This receptor was obtained from a human donor in good health. The CDR3 region has the DNA TGTGCCAGCAGCTTAGGAGTGAACACTGAAGCTTTCTTT. Its translation: CASSLGVNTEAFF.